This is a list of T cell receptor beta chains from one sample in a study of PD-1 blockade in mismatch repair-deficient tumors. Assay: immunoSEQ multiplex PCR; the TCRdb copy retains only in-frame clones and omits some. The sample has roughly 10,000 clones; roughly 88% are singletons. Antigens of these TCRs are unknown. The material sequenced was cells cultured in vitro, taken from a patient treated with pembrolizumab. These receptors were taken from an adult with mismatch repair-deficient cancer. Both conserved end residues are part of each CDR3. A D gene is named only where the DNA matches it firmly. The listing skips clone size in some rows; elsewhere it reads once, few, many or a size class.

V gene	D gene	J gene	clone size	CDR3 DNA	CDR3 protein
TRBV23-1	.	TRBJ1-1	once	TGCGCCAGCGGCCAGGGAAATGAAGCTTTCTTT	CASGQGNEAFF
TRBV30	.	TRBJ2-4	.	TGTGCCTGGAGCGATGGGGGGGGCGAGATCAAAAACATTCAGTACTTC	CAWSDGGGEIKNIQYF
TRBV13	TRBD2	TRBJ2-7	.	TGCGCCAGCAGCGTTTCAGGGACTAGCGGGTCCTACGAGCAGTACTTC	CASSVSGTSGSYEQYF
TRBV19	TRBD2	TRBJ2-3	.	TGTGCCAGTAGTATAACGGGAGGGGGCACAGATACGCAGTATTTT	CASSITGGGTDTQYF
TRBV4-1	.	TRBJ2-7	once	TGCGCCAGCAGCCAAGACACCCTAGGGCTAGTCCCCTACGAGCAGTACTTC	CASSQDTLGLVPYEQYF
TRBV28	.	TRBJ1-2	.	TGTGCCAGCAGTTTAAGTCCAGGGGCGCGAGGCTACACCTTC	CASSLSPGARGYTF
TRBV11-2	.	TRBJ2-7	.	TGTGCCAGCAGCTCCTCGCTCGAGCAGTACTTC	CASSSSLEQYF
TRBV9	.	TRBJ2-7	.	TGTGCCAGCAGCCCAGGGAGAGGGAGGCCCGGGTACGAGCAGTACTTC	CASSPGRGRPGYEQYF
TRBV11-2	TRBD2	TRBJ2-7	.	TGTGCCAGCAGTTCCGGGACTAGCGGGAGGGCCTACGAGCAGTACTTC	CASSSGTSGRAYEQYF
TRBV2	.	TRBJ1-5	.	TGTGCCAGCGGAACAGGGATGAGCAATCAGCCCCAGCATTTT	CASGTGMSNQPQHF
TRBV28	.	TRBJ1-2	.	TGTGCCAGCAGTTTGTCCCGCTATGGCTACACCTTC	CASSLSRYGYTF
TRBV19	.	TRBJ2-1	.	TGTGCCAGTAGTATCCCGAGACGAGGAAGGAGCTCCTACAATGAGCAGTTCTTC	CASSIPRRGRSSYNEQFF
TRBV27	.	TRBJ1-2	.	TGTGCCAGCAGTTTCGGGGGGGTAGCTAACTATGGCTACACCTTC	CASSFGGVANYGYTF
TRBV30	TRBD2	TRBJ2-3	.	TGTGCCTGGAGTGTATTCGCTAGCGGGTGGGGAAGCACAGATACGCAGTATTTT	CAWSVFASGWGSTDTQYF
TRBV5-4	.	TRBJ1-3	.	TGTGCCAGCAGCTTACAGGCGTCCTCTGGAAACACCATATATTTT	CASSLQASSGNTIYF
TRBV7-9	.	TRBJ2-7	few	TGTGCCAGCAGCCTAAACTACTACGAGCAGTACTTC	CASSLNYYEQYF
TRBV5-1	TRBD1	TRBJ2-6	.	TGCGCCAGCAGCCCTGGGACAGGCTACTCTGGGGCCAACGTCCTGACTTTC	CASSPGTGYSGANVLTF
TRBV2	TRBD1	TRBJ2-3	.	TGTGCCAGCAGAGCAGACAGGGCTAGCACAGATACGCAGTATTTT	CASRADRASTDTQYF
TRBV4-1	TRBD2	TRBJ2-7	.	TGCGCCAGCAGCCAAGCTAGCGGGGCTTTTTACGAGCAGTACTTC	CASSQASGAFYEQYF
TRBV7-3	TRBD2	TRBJ2-7	.	TGTGCCAGCAGCACCCTAGCGGGCCCCTACGAGCAGTACTTC	CASSTLAGPYEQYF
TRBV18	.	TRBJ1-4	.	TGTGCCAGCTCACGGCCCGGGGCTAGGGGTGAAAAACTGTTTTTT	CASSRPGARGEKLFF
TRBV9	TRBD1	TRBJ1-2	.	TGTGCCAGCAGCCGACAGGGGGCCTCCGGCTATGGCTACACCTTC	CASSRQGASGYGYTF
TRBV28	.	TRBJ1-5	.	TGTGCCAGCAGTTTAGGACCCTACGAGGGACAGCCCCAGCATTTT	CASSLGPYEGQPQHF
TRBV6-5	.	TRBJ1-6	.	TGTGCCAGCAGTTACTCTCAGGGCTCAAATTCACCCCTCCACTTT	CASSYSQGSNSPLHF
TRBV19	TRBD1	TRBJ1-1	.	TGTGCCAGTAGTTTGCGGACAGGGGGGATGAACACTGAAGCTTTCTTT	CASSLRTGGMNTEAFF
TRBV7-3	TRBD1	TRBJ1-1	.	TGTGCCAGCAGCTTAACAGGGGGCGACACTGAAGCTTTCTTT	CASSLTGGDTEAFF
TRBV12-5	.	TRBJ1-2	.	TGTGCTAGTGCCCCCTTAGATGGCTATGGCTACACCTTC	CASAPLDGYGYTF
TRBV21-1	.	TRBJ1-6	.	TGTGCCAGCAGCAAAGGAGGTTTACTACCGAATCCCTCACCCCTCCACTTT	CASSKGGLLPNPSPLHF
TRBV29-1	.	TRBJ1-2	.	TGCAGCGTTGAAGGGGATGGCTATGGCTACACCTTC	CSVEGDGYGYTF
TRBV6-6	TRBD1	TRBJ1-3	.	TGTGCCAGCAGTTTCCGACAGGGAGGTGGAAACACCATATATTTT	CASSFRQGGGNTIYF
TRBV6-1	.	TRBJ1-2	.	TGTGCCAGCAGTCGGGACACCGCAGATCCCTCCTCATTC	CASSRDTADPSSF
TRBV4-2	.	TRBJ2-3	.	TGTGCCAGCAGCCAAGATCGGAATGTAGGGGGACGATTCACAGATACGCAGTATTTT	CASSQDRNVGGRFTDTQYF
TRBV5-8	.	TRBJ2-3	.	TGTGCCAGCAGCCTCGGTATCCGCACAGATACGCAGTATTTT	CASSLGIRTDTQYF
TRBV7-6	TRBD2	TRBJ2-3	.	TGTGCCAGCAGCATTCGACTAGCGGGCACAGATACGCAGTATTTT	CASSIRLAGTDTQYF
TRBV10-2	.	TRBJ2-7	few	TGCGCCAGCAGTGACAGGGGACTCGAGCAGTACTTC	CASSDRGLEQYF
TRBV18	.	TRBJ1-1	once	TGTGCCAGCTCACCACCGTTATCAGGGGCTGGTGTGAACACTGAAGCTTTCTTT	CASSPPLSGAGVNTEAFF
TRBV11-3	TRBD2	TRBJ2-7	.	TGTGCCAGCAGCCTCAGAGCTAGCGGGAGTACGGAAGAGCAGTACTTC	CASSLRASGSTEEQYF